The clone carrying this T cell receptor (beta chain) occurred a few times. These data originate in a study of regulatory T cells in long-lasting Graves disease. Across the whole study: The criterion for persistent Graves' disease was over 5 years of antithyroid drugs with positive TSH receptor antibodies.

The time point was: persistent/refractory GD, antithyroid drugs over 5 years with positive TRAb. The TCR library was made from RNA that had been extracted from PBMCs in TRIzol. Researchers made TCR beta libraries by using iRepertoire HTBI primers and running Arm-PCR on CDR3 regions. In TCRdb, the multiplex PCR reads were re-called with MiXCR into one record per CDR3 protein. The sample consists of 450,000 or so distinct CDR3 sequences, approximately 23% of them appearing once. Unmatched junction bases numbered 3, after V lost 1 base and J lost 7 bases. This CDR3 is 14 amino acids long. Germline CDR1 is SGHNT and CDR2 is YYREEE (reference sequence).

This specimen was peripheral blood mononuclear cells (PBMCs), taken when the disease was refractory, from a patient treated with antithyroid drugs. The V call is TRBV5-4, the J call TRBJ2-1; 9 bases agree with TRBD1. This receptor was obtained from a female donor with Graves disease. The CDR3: CASSLRDRDNEQFF. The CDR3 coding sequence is TGTGCCAGCAGCTTGCGGGACAGGGATAATGAGCAGTTCTTC.